Presented here are 8 T cell receptor beta chains from one specimen sequenced in a study of T-cell reconstitution after alpha-beta-depleted transplantation in children. The TCRbeta library incorporated unique molecular identifiers. TCRdb reprocessed the PCR reads with MiXCR, giving one entry per CDR3 protein. The profile shows just over 950,000 distinct CDR3 sequences, under 30% of them singletons. The source material was PBMCs, mostly from graft donor cells, sampled 360 days after TCRalphabeta/CD19-depleted stem cell transplant. The source is a boy under two years old who had a stem cell transplant for SCID, so the T cells may come from the graft donor.

This clonotype was recorded a few times. V usage is TRBV25-1 and J usage is TRBJ2-7, with D unresolved. V shed 6 bases and J shed 6 bases, with 12 bases lying between them. This CDR3 is built from 12 residues. Germline V CDR1 and CDR2: MGHDK, SYGVNS. The CDR3 DNA sequence: TGTGCCAGCAGCGGCGTTATGCGCGAGCAGTACTTC. It specifies CASSGVMREQYF.

This clonotype was observed a few times. CDR3 coding DNA: TGTGCCAGCAGCTTATCCGTTTCGGCAACTAATGAAAAACTGTTTTTT. As protein: CASSLSVSATNEKLFF. The gene calls are TRBV7-8 and TRBJ1-4; D remains ambiguous. The CDR3 totals 16 residues. Trimming pared 2 bases from V and 0 bases from J, leaving 10 bases between. Germline assignment: CDR1 SGHVS and CDR2 FQNEAQ.

V and J are TRBV4-3 and TRBJ2-1; tentative D call: TRBD1 (7 bases). Germline CDR1 is LGHNA and CDR2 is YSLEER. The CDR3 has 16 amino acids. V gave up 8 bases and J gave up 8 bases, with 25 bases separating them. The CDR3 loop reads CASSWGDRVGGDEQFF. The CDR3 nucleotides read TGCGCCAGCTCCTGGGGCGACAGGGTGGGGGGCGATGAGCAGTTCTTC.

The chain employs TRBV12-3 or TRBV12-4 and TRBJ2-2, with 13 positions matching TRBD2. V gave up 2 bases and J gave up 3 bases; unmatched junction bases: 6. This CDR3 contains 18 residues. The CDR3 DNA follows: TGTGCCAGCAGTTTATTGGGTGGACTAGCGGGGGACACCGGGGAGCTGTTTTTT. Amino acids: CASSLLGGLAGDTGELFF.

This chain uses TRBV5-1 with TRBJ2-5; 12 nucleotides agree with TRBD2. The junction had 8 bases not matched to a gene; V was cut back by 2 bases and J by 0 bases. CDR3 size: 18 residues. Germline values: CDR1 SGHRS, CDR2 YFSETQ. CDR3 DNA sequence: TGCGCCAGCAGCTTTCCTAGCGGGGGGGGCTCACACCAAGAGACCCAGTACTTC. It translates to CASSFPSGGGSHQETQYF.

The chain is built from TRBV7-2 and TRBJ2-7, with 9 bases matching TRBD1. The CDR3 sequence is 17 residues long. Germline-derived CDR1 and CDR2 are SGHTA and FQGNSA. V lost 2 bases, J lost 0 bases, and 8 bases stayed unmatched. In DNA, the CDR3 is TGTGCCAGCAGCTTACCGCGACAGGGGGACTTCTCCTACGAGCAGTACTTC. It encodes CASSLPRQGDFSYEQYF.

The chain couples TRBV28 to TRBJ2-7; possible D gene TRBD1, 6 bases. Per the germline V gene, CDR1 is MDHEN and CDR2 is SYDVKM. Trimming removed 6 bases at V and 0 bases at J, with 18 bases between. The CDR3 loop spans 16 amino acids. The CDR3 sequence is CASRSKGAGASYEQYF. The CDR3 region has the DNA TGTGCCAGCAGATCGAAGGGTGCAGGGGCCTCCTACGAGCAGTACTTC.

This clonotype occurred a few times. In DNA form, the CDR3 reads TGCAGTGCTAGAGATGATCCAGTCGGGCCCCAGCATTTT. It codes for CSARDDPVGPQHF. This rearrangement joins TRBV20-1 to TRBJ1-5, with D uncertain. Germline lookup yields CDR1 DFQATT and CDR2 SNEGSKA (reference sequence). The CDR3 loop spans 13 amino acids. V was pared by 0 bases and J by 9 bases, with 12 bases between.